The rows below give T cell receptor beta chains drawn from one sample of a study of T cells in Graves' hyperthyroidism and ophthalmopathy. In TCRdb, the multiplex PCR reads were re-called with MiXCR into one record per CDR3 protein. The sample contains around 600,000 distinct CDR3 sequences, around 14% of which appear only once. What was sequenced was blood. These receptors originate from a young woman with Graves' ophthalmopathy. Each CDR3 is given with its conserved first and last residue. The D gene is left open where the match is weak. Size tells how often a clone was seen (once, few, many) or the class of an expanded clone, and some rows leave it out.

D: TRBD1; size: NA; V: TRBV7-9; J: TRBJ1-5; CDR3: CASSAPGTGLFSSNQPQHF; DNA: TGTGCCAGCAGCGCCCCCGGGACAGGGCTATTCAGCAGCAATCAGCCCCAGCATTTT
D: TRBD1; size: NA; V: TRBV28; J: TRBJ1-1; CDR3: CASSEGTGHTEAFF; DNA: TGTGCCAGCAGTGAGGGGACAGGGCACACTGAAGCTTTCTTT
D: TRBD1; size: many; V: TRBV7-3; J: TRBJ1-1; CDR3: CASSLHPDRGIAFF; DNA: TGTGCCAGCAGCTTACACCCCGACAGGGGGATCGCTTTCTTT
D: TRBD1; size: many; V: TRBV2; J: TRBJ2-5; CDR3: CASSRDREWETQYF; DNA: TGTGCCAGCAGCCGGGACAGGGAGTGGGAGACCCAGTACTTC
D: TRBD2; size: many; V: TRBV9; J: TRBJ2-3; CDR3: CASSVALAGADTQYF; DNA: TGTGCCAGCAGCGTAGCTCTAGCGGGAGCAGATACGCAGTATTTT
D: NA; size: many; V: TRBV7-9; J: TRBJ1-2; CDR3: CASSRNRVLGDSGVVLYGYTF; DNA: TGTGCCAGCAGCCGGAACAGGGTTCTAGGGGATTCCGGGGTGGTGCTCTATGGCTACACCTTC
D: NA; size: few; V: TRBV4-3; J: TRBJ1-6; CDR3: CASSQDGAGTNSPLHF; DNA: TGCGCCAGCAGCCAAGATGGGGCAGGGACAAATTCACCCCTCCACTTT
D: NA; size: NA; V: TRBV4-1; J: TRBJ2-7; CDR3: CASSRTGVDSYEQYF; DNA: TGCGCCAGCAGCCGGACGGGGGTCGACTCGTACGAGCAGTACTTC
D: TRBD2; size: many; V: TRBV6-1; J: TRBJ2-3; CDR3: CASSGEREGPTDTQYF; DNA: TGTGCCAGCAGTGGCGAGCGGGAGGGCCCTACAGATACGCAGTATTTT
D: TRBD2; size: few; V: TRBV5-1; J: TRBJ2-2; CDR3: CASSLDSGRAGELFF; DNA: TGCGCCAGCAGCTTGGATAGCGGGAGGGCCGGGGAGCTGTTTTTT
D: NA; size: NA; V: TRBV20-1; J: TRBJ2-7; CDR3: CSARDGVEQYF; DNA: TGCAGTGCTAGAGATGGGGTCGAGCAGTACTTC
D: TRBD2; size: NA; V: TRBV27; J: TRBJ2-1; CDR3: CASSLASGRAGDEQFF; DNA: TGTGCCAGCAGTTTGGCTAGCGGGAGGGCCGGAGATGAGCAGTTCTTC
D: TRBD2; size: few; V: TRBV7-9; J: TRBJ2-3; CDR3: CASQRGQGAQSGGADTQYF; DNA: TGTGCCTCCCAAAGAGGCCAGGGGGCGCAAAGCGGGGGGGCAGATACGCAGTATTTT
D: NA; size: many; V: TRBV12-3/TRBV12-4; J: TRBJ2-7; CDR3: CASSFSPPHRSRSHAEQYF; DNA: TGTGCCAGCAGTTTTAGCCCCCCCCACAGGTCCCGGTCGCACGCCGAGCAGTACTTC
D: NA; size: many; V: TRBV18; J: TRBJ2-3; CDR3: CASSPRGTAGADTQYF; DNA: TGTGCCAGCTCACCAAGGGGGACAGCGGGGGCAGATACGCAGTATTTT
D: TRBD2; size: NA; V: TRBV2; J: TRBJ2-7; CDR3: CASGDLAVYEQYF; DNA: TGTGCCAGCGGTGACCTAGCGGTATACGAGCAGTACTTC
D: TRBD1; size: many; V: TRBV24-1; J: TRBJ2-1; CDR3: CATSDRRQGLPYNEQFF; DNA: TGTGCCACCAGTGACCGCCGACAGGGCCTGCCCTACAATGAGCAGTTCTTC
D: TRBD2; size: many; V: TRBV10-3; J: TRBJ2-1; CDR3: CAIRLGASGRANDEQFF; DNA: TGTGCCATCCGCCTAGGGGCTAGCGGGAGGGCCAACGATGAGCAGTTCTTC
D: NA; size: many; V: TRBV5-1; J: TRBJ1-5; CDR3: CASSLFPGGNQPQHF; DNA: TGCGCCAGCAGCTTGTTTCCAGGGGGCAATCAGCCCCAGCATTTT
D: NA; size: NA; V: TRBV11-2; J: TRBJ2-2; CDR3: CASRGPGSAGELFF; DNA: TGTGCCTCAAGAGGTCCAGGGTCAGCCGGGGAGCTGTTTTTT
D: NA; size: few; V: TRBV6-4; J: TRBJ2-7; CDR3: CASSDIAGDEQYF; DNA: TGTGCCAGCAGTGACATAGCAGGGGACGAGCAGTACTTC
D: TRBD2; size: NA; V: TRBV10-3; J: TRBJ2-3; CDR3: CAIMASGMGTDTQYF; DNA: TGTGCCATCATGGCTAGCGGGATGGGCACAGATACGCAGTATTTT
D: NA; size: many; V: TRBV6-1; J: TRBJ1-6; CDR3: CASSFRRSSYNSPLHF; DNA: TGTGCCAGCAGCTTTAGGCGGAGCTCCTATAATTCACCCCTCCACTTT
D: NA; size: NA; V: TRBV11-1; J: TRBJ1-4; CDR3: CASSFLAGLNEKLFF; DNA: TGTGCCAGCAGCTTCCTAGCGGGGCTTAATGAAAAACTGTTTTTT
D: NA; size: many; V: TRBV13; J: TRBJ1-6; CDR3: CASRRGGQDSPLHF; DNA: TGTGCCAGCAGACGAGGGGGGCAGGATTCACCCCTCCACTTT
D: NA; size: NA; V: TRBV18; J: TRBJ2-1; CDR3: CASSPRTDQTGRSYNEQFF; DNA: TGTGCCAGCTCACCCCGGACAGATCAGACGGGGAGATCGTACAATGAGCAGTTCTTC
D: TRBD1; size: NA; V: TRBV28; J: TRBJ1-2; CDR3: CASSLAGTGRRDYGYTF; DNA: TGTGCCAGCAGTTTAGCCGGGACAGGGAGAAGGGACTATGGCTACACCTTC
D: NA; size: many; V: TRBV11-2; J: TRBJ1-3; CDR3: CASSSQGFSGNTIYF; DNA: TGTGCCAGCAGCTCGCAGGGTTTCTCTGGAAACACCATATATTTT
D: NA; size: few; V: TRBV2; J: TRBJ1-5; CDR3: CPSSESSSNQPQHF; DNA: TGTCCCAGCAGTGAATCGAGTTCCAATCAGCCCCAGCATTTT
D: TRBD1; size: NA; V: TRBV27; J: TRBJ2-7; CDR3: CASSSGTGHEQYF; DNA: TGTGCCAGCAGTTCCGGGACAGGGCACGAGCAGTACTTC
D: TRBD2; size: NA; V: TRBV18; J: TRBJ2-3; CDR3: CASSLRGLAGLGAYTDTQYF; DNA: TGTGCCAGCTCACTCCGCGGACTAGCGGGACTCGGCGCCTACACAGATACGCAGTATTTT
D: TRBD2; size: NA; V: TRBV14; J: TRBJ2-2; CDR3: CASSSAGAGGELFF; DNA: TGTGCCAGCAGCTCAGCGGGAGCTGGCGGGGAGCTGTTTTTT
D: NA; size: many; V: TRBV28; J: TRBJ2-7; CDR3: CASSSATGTYEQYF; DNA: TGTGCCAGCAGTTCAGCGACAGGAACCTACGAGCAGTACTTC
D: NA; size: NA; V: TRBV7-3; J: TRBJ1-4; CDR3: CASSLTVGERMFF; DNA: TGTGCCAGCAGCTTAACAGTTGGGGAAAGAATGTTTTTT